The following is a TCR beta chain sequence with its context. This entry belongs to a study of T cell changes during pregnancy in multiple sclerosis. Clones were read by immunoSEQ multiplex PCR, and TCRdb kept only the in-frame ones, dropping some. The data show tens of thousands of clones, 90% to 95% seen once. CDR1 and CDR2 (germline): SGDLS, YYNGEE. V lost 4 bases and J lost 4, with 14 bases in between. The length of the CDR3 is 15 residues. The V call is TRBV9, the J call TRBJ1-4; D unresolved. The source was peripheral blood, collected in the third trimester of pregnancy. The sequence was obtained from a female donor with multiple sclerosis, enrolled in a pregnancy study. CDR3 sequence (DNA): TGTGCCAGCAGCCCAGTGGAGGGAATTAATGAAAAACTGTTTTTT. Translated, it gives CASSPVEGINEKLFF.